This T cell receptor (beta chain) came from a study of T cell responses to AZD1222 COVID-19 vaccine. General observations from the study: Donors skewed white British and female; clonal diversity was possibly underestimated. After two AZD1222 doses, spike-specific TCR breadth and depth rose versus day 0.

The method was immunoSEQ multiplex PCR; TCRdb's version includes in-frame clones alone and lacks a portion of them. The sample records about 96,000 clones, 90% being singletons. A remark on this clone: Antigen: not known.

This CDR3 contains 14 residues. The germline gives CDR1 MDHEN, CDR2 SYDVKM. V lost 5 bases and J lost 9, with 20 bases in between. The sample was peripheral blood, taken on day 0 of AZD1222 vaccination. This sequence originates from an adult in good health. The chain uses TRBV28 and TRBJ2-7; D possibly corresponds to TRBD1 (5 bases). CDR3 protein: CASSPTGPTSVQYF. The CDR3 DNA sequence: TGTGCCAGCAGTCCAACAGGTCCTACGAGCGTGCAGTACTTC. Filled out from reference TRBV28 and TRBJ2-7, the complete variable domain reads DVKVTQSSRYLVKRTGEKVFLECVQDMDHENMFWYRQDPGLGLRLIYFSYDVKMKEKGDIPEGYSVSREKKERFSLILESASTNQTSMYLCASSPTGPTSVQYFGPGTRLTVT.